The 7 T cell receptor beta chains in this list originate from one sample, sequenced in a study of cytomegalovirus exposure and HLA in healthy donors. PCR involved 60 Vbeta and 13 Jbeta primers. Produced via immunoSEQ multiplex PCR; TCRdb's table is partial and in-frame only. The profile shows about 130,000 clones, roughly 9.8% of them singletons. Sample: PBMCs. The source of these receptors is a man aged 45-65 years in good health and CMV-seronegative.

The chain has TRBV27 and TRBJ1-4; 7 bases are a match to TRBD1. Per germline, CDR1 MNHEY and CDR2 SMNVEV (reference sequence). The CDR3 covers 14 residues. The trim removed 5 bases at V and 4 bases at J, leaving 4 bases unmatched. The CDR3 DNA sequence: TGTGCCAGCAGTCCGGGACAGCTTAATGAAAAACTGTTTTTT. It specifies CASSPGQLNEKLFF. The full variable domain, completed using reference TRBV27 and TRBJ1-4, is EAQVTQNPRYLITVTGKKLTVTCSQNMNHEYMSWYRQDPGLGLRQIYYSMNVEVTDKGDVPEGYKVSRKEKRNFPLILESPSPNQTSLYFCASSPGQLNEKLFFGSGTQLSVL.

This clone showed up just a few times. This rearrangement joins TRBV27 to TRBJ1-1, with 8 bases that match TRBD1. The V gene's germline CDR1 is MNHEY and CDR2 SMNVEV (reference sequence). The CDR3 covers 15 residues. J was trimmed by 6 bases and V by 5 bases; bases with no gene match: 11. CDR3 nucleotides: TGTGCCAGCAGTCGATCATTCCAGGGGGCATCTGAAGCTTTCTTT. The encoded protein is CASSRSFQGASEAFF.

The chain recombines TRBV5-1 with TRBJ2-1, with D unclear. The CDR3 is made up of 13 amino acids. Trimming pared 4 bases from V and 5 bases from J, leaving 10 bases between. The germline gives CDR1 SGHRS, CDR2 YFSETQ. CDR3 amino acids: CASSPGPNNEQFF. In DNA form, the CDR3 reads TGCGCCAGCAGCCCGGGTCCCAACAATGAGCAGTTCTTC.

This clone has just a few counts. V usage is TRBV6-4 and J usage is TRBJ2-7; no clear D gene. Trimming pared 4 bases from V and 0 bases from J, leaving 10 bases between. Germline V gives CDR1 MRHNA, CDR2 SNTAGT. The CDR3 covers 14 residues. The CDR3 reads CASSVQANSYEQYF. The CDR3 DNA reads TGTGCCAGCAGTGTGCAGGCGAACTCCTACGAGCAGTACTTC.

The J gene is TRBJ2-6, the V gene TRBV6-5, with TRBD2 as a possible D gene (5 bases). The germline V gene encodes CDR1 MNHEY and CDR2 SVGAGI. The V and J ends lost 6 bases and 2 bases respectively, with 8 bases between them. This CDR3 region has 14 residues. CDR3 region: CASSLRAGANVLTF. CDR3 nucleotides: TGTGCCAGCAGCCTGAGGGCTGGGGCCAACGTCCTGACTTTC.

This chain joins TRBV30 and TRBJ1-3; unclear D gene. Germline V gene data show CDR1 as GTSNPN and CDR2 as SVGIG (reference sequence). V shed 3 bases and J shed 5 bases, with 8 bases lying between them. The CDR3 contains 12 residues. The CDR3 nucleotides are TGTGCCTGGAGCCATTCCCGAAACACCATATATTTT. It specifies CAWSHSRNTIYF.

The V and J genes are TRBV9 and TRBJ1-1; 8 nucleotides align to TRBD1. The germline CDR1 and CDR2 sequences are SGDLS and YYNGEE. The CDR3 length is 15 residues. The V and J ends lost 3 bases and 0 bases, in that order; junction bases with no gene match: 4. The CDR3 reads CASSDKQGVNTEAFF. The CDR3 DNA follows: TGTGCCAGCAGCGACAAACAGGGGGTGAACACTGAAGCTTTCTTT.